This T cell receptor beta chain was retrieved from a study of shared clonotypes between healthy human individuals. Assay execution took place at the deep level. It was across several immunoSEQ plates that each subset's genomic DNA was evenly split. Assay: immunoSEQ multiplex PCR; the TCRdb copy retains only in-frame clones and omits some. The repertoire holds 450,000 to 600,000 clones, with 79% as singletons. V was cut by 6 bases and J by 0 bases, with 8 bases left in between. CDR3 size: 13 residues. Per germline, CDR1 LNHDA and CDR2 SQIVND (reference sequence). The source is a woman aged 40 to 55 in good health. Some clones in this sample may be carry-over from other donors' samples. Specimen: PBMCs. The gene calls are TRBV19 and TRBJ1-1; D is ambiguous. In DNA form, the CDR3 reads TGTGCCAGTAGCCCCTTGTTGAACACTGAAGCTTTCTTT. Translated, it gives CASSPLLNTEAFF.